The clone carrying this T cell receptor beta chain has a handful of counts. Via MiXCR, TCRdb re-called the reads, giving one row per CDR3 protein. The data show 200,000 to 300,000 distinct CDR3 sequences, approximately 13% seen once. This record comes from a study of T cell repertoires in cytomegalovirus infection. V was shortened by 5 bases and J by 2 bases, with 10 bases between the two germline ends. There are 14 residues in the CDR3. The sequence came from a human donor in good health (CMV status not recorded). Some clones in this sample may be carry-over from other donors' samples. The genes are TRBV12-3 or TRBV12-4 and TRBJ1-3; the D is unclear. Sequencing was carried out using PBMCs. CDR3 sequence (DNA): TGTGCCAGCAGTGTAAGGACGGCTGGAAACACCATATATTTT. Translating it yields CASSVRTAGNTIYF.